The sequence of this T cell receptor beta chain was determined in a study of T cells after yellow fever vaccination. It was through 5'RACE template switching that TCR cDNA was made, with a universal primer site and UMIs added. TCRdb itself ran the 5' RACE reads through MiXCR, one entry per CDR3 protein. There are approximately 85,000 distinct CDR3 sequences in the sample; about 14% occur only once, and around 25% lies in the top ten. The sequence was obtained from a man aged 18 to 35 who received the YFV17D yellow fever vaccine. The sample was CD8+ T cells not binding an NS4B(214-222) dextramer, sorted from PBMCs, taken 21 days after the first yellow fever vaccination.

CDR3 sequence reads: CASSLGPGTPRTDTQYF. The CDR3 DNA reads TGTGCCAGCAGCTTGGGCCCCGGGACACCGAGGACAGATACGCAGTATTTT. The chain recombines TRBV5-6 with TRBJ2-3; D perhaps matches TRBD1 (6 bases). Trimming pared 0 bases from V and 3 bases from J, leaving 17 bases between. Germline lookup yields CDR1 SGHDT and CDR2 YYEEEE. CDR3 length equals 17 residues.